The 18 T cell receptor beta chains listed next were all sequenced from one sample in a study of blood T cells in healthy people across ages. A sample-barcoded 5' primer and a J-beta primer mix were used in a second PCR of about 6 to 11 cycles. TCRdb reprocessed the 5' RACE reads via MiXCR and lists one record per CDR3 protein. The data hold some 1.7 million distinct CDR3 sequences, with approximately 30% observed a single time. Sequencing was carried out using blood. The receptors derive from a woman aged 25 to 39 in good health.

The chain links TRBV7-2 to TRBJ1-1; D is undetermined. The CDR3 sequence is 12 residues long. In germline, CDR1 is SGHTA, CDR2 FQGNSA. Trimming cost V 5 bases and J 9 bases, with 13 bases left between them. CDR3 residues: CASSPEVGKAFF. The CDR3 DNA is TGTGCCAGCAGCCCCGAGGTAGGGAAAGCTTTCTTT.

This clonotype was counted a few times. This chain connects TRBV15 to TRBJ2-3; D might be TRBD2 (6 bases). The V and J ends lost 0 bases and 6 bases respectively, with 7 bases between them. CDR1 LNHNV and CDR2 YYDKDF come from the germline V gene (reference sequence). This CDR3 is 13 amino acids long. Written as DNA, the CDR3 is TGTGCCACCAGCAGAGAGGAGGGGGATACGCAGTATTTT. Its translation: CATSREEGDTQYF.

The table lists this clonotype with a few counts. Its ends do not fully match the called genes, so a read error is possible. This chain connects TRBV5-1 to TRBJ2-3, with unresolved D. Germline lookup yields CDR1 SGHRS and CDR2 YFSETQ. The CDR3 contains 13 residues. The CDR3 DNA sequence: TGCGCCAACAGCTTCAGGCCCGAGGATACGCAGTATTTT. Its translation is CANSFRPEDTQYF.

This clonotype has at least ten counts. This chain joins TRBV10-3 and TRBJ2-7, with TRBD1 identical over 7 bases. J gave up 2 bases and V 6 bases, and 7 bases lay outside the gene matches. This CDR3 region has 14 residues. Germline CDR1 is ENHRY and CDR2 is SYGVKD. Here the CDR3 DNA reads TGTGCCATCAGCTCCCGGACAGGAGCCTACGAGCAGTACTTC. This encodes CAISSRTGAYEQYF.

This clonotype was seen more than once but under ten times. This may arise from a read error, as a much more abundant clone is one base away. The rearrangement uses TRBV10-3 and TRBJ2-7; maybe TRBD2 (5 bases). The CDR3 contains 15 residues. Germline V gene lookup returns CDR1 ENHRY and CDR2 SYGVKD. The CDR3 loop reads CAVSEGAWSSYEQYF. CDR3 bases: TGTGCCGTCAGTGAGGGCGCCTGGAGCTCCTACGAGCAGTACTTC.

This chain links TRBV10-3 with TRBJ1-2, with 7 bases identical to TRBD1. J was trimmed by 2 bases and V by 0 bases; bases with no gene match: 9. The CDR3 sequence is 17 residues long. The germline CDR1 and CDR2 sequences are ENHRY and SYGVKD. In nucleotides, the CDR3 is TGTGCCATCAGTGAGTCTGGAGGGGGCGGTTTAAACTATGGCTACACCTTC. The encoded protein is CAISESGGGGLNYGYTF.

A single count supports this clonotype. The chain carries TRBV3-1 and TRBJ1-1; possible D gene TRBD1, 6 bases. Germline V lookup: CDR1 LGHDT, CDR2 YNNKEL (reference sequence). This CDR3 is 17 amino acids long. The V and J ends lost 4 bases and 10 bases respectively, with 28 bases between them. CDR3 coding DNA: TGTGCCAGCAGCCGAGGGGGTCCATCACAGGGAGTTGCTGGAGCTTTCTTT. Translation: CASSRGGPSQGVAGAFF.

This clonotype was picked up a small number of times. J is TRBJ2-7 and V is TRBV2; tentatively, D is TRBD1 (6 bases). This CDR3 is 13 amino acids long. Germline CDR1 and CDR2: SNHLY and FYNNEI. V lost 8 bases and J lost 5, with 16 bases in between. CDR3 sequence: CASGWGPGNEQYF. Here the CDR3 DNA reads TGTGCCAGCGGCTGGGGGCCTGGAAACGAGCAGTACTTC.

This chain joins TRBV7-2 and TRBJ2-1; 8 bases match TRBD2. The germline gives CDR1 SGHTA, CDR2 FQGNSA. The CDR3 is 15 residues long. With V trimmed by 5 bases and J by 7 bases, 10 bases remained unmatched. CDR3 DNA: TGTGCCAGCAGCCCGACGGGCGGGGGGCTGAATGAGCAGTTCTTC. Amino acids: CASSPTGGGLNEQFF.

This rearrangement joins TRBV28 to TRBJ1-6, with D unclear. The CDR3 length is 13 residues. Trimming cost V 8 bases and J 1 base, with 6 bases left between them. Germline-derived CDR1 and CDR2 are MDHEN and SYDVKM. The DNA of the CDR3 is TGTGCCAGCGGGGAGTCCTATAATTCACCCCTCCACTTT. Protein sequence: CASGESYNSPLHF.

This clonotype was found a few times. V is TRBV5-1 and J is TRBJ2-5; TRBD2 might be the D (5 bases). The CDR3 runs 14 residues. With 4 bases removed from V and 5 bases from J, the gap between germline ends came to 15 bases. Germline values: CDR1 SGHRS, CDR2 YFSETQ. In nucleotides, the CDR3 is TGCGCCAGCAGCGCCCAGGTGGGCGGGGAGACCCAGTACTTC. Its protein product is CASSAQVGGETQYF.

The V gene is TRBV6-5, the J gene TRBJ2-2; D is undetermined. The germline V gene encodes CDR1 MNHEY and CDR2 SVGAGI. Deletions cut 5 bases from V and 1 base from J, with 8 bases between. The CDR3 has 14 residues. The CDR3 nucleotides are TGTGCCAGCAGTAGAAGCCTGAACACCGGGGAGCTGTTTTTT. Translating gives CASSRSLNTGELFF.

V usage is TRBV11-2 and J usage is TRBJ2-3; tentatively, D is TRBD2 (7 bases). Trimming pared 5 bases from V and 0 bases from J, leaving 18 bases between. Germline-derived CDR1 and CDR2 are SGHAT and FQNNGV. This CDR3 is built from 17 residues. The CDR3 DNA reads as TGTGCCAGCAGCCCTGCGGGGGCATCTGCTAGCACAGATACGCAGTATTTT. This codes for CASSPAGASASTDTQYF.

This chain links TRBV28 with TRBJ2-2; D uncertain. The CDR3 sequence is 12 residues long. Germline V gene sequence: CDR1 MDHEN, CDR2 SYDVKM. V lost 6 bases and J 4 bases, leaving 6 bases between the germline ends. The CDR3 here is CASRGGTGELFF. CDR3 nucleotides: TGTGCCAGCAGGGGCGGCACCGGGGAGCTGTTTTTT.

This clonotype was seen only a few times. The junction differs from germline at one of its ends, possibly a read error. The chain is built from TRBV6-2 or TRBV6-3 and TRBJ2-1, with 11 bases identical to TRBD1. The CDR3 has 16 amino acids. CDR1 and CDR2 (germline): MNHEY, SVGEGT. The CDR3 nucleotides read TGTGCCAGCAGTAACTCTCCGGGACAGGGGGTCGATGAGCAGTTCTTC. Its translation: CASSNSPGQGVDEQFF.

The rearrangement joins TRBV12-3 or TRBV12-4 to TRBJ2-7; 7 bases fit TRBD1. CDR3 length: 14 amino acids. V lost 6 bases and J lost 4; bases outside the gene matches: 9. The CDR3 loop reads CASSLLDRDYEQYF. The CDR3 bases are TGTGCCAGCAGCCTCCTCGACAGGGATTACGAGCAGTACTTC.

The CDR3 DNA sequence: TGTGCCATAAATTCGGGACAGCCAAATCAGCCCCAGCATTTT. Its protein product is CAINSGQPNQPQHF. The chain has TRBV10-3 and TRBJ1-5; 7 nucleotides align to TRBD1. Germline lookup yields CDR1 ENHRY and CDR2 SYGVKD. J gave up 4 bases and V 9 bases, and 9 bases lay outside the gene matches. CDR3 length: 14 residues.

With regard to this clonotype: With a much larger clone just one base away, this may be a read error. The chain uses TRBV20-1 and TRBJ2-7; 8 bases line up with TRBD1. This CDR3 comprises 17 residues. The V gene's germline CDR1 is DFQATT and CDR2 SNEGSKA (reference sequence). CDR3 in amino acids: CSARDPKGQGVIYEHYF. The CDR3 bases are TGCAGTGCTAGAGATCCAAAAGGACAGGGTGTAATATACGAGCACTACTTC.